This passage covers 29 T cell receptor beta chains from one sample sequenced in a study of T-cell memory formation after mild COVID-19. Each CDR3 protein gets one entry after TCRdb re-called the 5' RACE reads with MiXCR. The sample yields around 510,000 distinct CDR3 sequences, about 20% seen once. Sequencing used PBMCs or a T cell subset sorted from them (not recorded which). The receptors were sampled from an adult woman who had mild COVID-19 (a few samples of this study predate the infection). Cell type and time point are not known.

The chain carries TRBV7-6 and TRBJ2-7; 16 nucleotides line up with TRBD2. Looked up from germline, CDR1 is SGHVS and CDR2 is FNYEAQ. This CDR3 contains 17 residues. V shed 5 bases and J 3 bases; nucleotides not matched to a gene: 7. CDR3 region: CASSKGLAGGKFYEQYF. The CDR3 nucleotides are TGTGCCAGCAGCAAGGGACTAGCGGGAGGGAAATTCTACGAGCAGTACTTC.

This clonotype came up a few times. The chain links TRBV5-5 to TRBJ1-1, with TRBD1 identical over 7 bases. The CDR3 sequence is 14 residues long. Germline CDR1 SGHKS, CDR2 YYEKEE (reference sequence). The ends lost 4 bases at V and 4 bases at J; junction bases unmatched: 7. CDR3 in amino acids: CASSLLTGSTEAFF. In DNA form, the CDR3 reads TGTGCCAGCAGCCTATTGACAGGGAGCACTGAAGCTTTCTTT.

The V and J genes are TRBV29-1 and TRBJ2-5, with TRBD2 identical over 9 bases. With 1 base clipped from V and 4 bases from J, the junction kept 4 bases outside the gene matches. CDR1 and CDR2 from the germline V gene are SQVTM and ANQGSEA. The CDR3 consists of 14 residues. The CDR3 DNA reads TGCAGCGTTGAAGTTGCGGGAGGGGGAGAGACCCAGTACTTC. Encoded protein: CSVEVAGGGETQYF.

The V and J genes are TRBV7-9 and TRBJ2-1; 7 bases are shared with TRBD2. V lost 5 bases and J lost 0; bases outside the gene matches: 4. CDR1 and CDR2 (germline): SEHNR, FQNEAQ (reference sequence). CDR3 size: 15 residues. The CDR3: CASSPRLASYNEQFF. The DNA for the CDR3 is TGTGCCAGCAGCCCACGACTAGCCTCCTACAATGAGCAGTTCTTC.

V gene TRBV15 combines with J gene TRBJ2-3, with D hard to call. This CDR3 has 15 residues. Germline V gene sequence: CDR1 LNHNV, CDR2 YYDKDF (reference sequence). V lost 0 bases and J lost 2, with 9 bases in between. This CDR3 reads CATSRDGRPTDTQYF. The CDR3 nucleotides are TGTGCCACCAGCAGAGATGGACGCCCCACAGATACGCAGTATTTT.

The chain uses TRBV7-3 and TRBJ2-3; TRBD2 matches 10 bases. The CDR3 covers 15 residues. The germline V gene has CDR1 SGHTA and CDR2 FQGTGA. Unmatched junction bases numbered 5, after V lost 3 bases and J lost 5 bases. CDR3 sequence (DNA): TGTGCCAGCAGCTTCGGTAGCGGGAGGAGAGATACGCAGTATTTT. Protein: CASSFGSGRRDTQYF.

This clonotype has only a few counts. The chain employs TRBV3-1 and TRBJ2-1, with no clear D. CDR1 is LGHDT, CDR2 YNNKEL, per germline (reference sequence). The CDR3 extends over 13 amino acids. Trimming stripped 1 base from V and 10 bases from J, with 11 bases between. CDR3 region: CASSQVTAAEQFF. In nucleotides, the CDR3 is TGTGCCAGCAGCCAAGTGACCGCCGCGGAGCAGTTCTTC.

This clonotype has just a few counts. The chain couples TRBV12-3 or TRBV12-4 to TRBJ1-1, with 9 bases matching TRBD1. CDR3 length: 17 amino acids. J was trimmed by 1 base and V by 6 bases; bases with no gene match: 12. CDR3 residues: CASRPGQGLTSNTEAFF. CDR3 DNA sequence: TGTGCCAGCAGGCCGGGACAGGGCCTCACCTCGAACACTGAAGCTTTCTTT.

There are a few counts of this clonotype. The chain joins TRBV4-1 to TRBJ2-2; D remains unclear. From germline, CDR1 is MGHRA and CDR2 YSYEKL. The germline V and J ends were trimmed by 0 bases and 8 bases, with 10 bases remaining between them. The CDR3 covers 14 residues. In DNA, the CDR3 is TGCGCCAGCAGCCAAGAAGCATTTAGGGGGGAGCTGTTTTTT. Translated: CASSQEAFRGELFF.

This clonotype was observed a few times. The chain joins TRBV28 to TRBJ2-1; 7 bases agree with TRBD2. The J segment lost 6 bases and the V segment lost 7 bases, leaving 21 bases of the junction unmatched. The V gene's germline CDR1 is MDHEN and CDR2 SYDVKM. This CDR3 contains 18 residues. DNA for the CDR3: TGTGCCAGCACCCTCATCGGGACTCGCGGGGGATTTTCCAATGAGCAGTTCTTC. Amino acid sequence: CASTLIGTRGGFSNEQFF. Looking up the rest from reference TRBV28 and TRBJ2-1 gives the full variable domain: DVKVTQSSRYLVKRTGEKVFLECVQDMDHENMFWYRQDPGLGLRLIYFSYDVKMKEKGDIPEGYSVSREKKERFSLILESASTNQTSMYLCASTLIGTRGGFSNEQFFGPGTRLTVL.

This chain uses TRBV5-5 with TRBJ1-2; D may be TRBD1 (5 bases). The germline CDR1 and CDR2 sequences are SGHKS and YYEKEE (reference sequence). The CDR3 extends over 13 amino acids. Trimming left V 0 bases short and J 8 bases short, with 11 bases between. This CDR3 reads CASSLDSPGGYTF. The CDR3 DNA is TGTGCCAGCAGCTTGGACAGCCCAGGGGGCTACACCTTC.

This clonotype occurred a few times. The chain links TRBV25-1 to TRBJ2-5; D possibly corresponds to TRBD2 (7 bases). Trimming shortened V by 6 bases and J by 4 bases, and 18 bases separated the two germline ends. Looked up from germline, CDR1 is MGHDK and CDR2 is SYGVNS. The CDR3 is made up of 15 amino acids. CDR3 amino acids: CASRRAGAQGETQYF. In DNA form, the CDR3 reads TGTGCCAGCAGAAGGGCGGGGGCACAGGGAGAGACCCAGTACTTC.

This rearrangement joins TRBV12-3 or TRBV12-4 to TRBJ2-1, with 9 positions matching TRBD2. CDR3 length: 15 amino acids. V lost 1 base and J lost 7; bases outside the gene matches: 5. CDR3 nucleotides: TGTGCCAGCAGTTTAGGCGGGAGGGCCAATAATGAGCAGTTCTTC. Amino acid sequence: CASSLGGRANNEQFF.

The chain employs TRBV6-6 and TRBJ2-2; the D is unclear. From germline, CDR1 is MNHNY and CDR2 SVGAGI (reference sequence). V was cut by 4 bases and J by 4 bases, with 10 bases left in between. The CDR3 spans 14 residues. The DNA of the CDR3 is TGTGCCAGCAGTTCCCCGGACCGCACCGGGGAGCTGTTTTTT. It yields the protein CASSSPDRTGELFF.

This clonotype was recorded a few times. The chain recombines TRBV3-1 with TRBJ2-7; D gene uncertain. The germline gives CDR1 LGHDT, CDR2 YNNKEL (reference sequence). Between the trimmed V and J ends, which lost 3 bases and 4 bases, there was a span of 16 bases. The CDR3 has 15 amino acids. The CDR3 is CASSHRPQPRYEQYF. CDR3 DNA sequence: TGTGCCAGCAGCCATCGCCCGCAACCACGATACGAGCAGTACTTC.

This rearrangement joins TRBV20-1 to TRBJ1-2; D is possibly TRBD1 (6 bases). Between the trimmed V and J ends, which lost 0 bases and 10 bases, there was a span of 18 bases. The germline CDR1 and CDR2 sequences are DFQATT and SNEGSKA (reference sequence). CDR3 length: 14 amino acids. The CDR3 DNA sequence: TGCAGTGCTAGAGAGGGGACACGTACGGGCGACTACACCTTC. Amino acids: CSAREGTRTGDYTF.

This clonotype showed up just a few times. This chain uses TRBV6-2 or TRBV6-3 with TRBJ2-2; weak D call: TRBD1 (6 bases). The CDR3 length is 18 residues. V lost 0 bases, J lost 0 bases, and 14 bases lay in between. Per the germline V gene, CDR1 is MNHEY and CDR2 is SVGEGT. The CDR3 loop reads CASSYSTSTGANTGELFF. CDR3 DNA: TGTGCCAGCAGTTACTCGACTTCGACAGGAGCGAACACCGGGGAGCTGTTTTTT.

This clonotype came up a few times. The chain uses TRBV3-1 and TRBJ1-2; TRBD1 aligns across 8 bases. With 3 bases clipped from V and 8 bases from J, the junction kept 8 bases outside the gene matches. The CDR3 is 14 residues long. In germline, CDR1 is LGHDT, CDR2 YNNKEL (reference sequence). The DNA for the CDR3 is TGTGCCAGCAGCCATTCAACAGGGGGAACAGGCTACACCTTC. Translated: CASSHSTGGTGYTF.

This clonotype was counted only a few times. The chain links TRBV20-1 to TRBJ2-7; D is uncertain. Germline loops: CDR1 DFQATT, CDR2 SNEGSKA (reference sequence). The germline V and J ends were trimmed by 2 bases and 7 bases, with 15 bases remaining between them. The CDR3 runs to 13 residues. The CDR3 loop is CSARRVAGREQYF. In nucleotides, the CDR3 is TGCAGTGCTAGAAGGGTGGCCGGACGGGAGCAGTACTTC.

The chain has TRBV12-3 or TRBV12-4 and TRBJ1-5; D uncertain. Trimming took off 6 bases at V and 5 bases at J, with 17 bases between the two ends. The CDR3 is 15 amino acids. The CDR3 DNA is TGTGCCAGCAGCCGGGCCCCCTCCAACCATCAGCCCCAGCATTTT. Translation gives CASSRAPSNHQPQHF.

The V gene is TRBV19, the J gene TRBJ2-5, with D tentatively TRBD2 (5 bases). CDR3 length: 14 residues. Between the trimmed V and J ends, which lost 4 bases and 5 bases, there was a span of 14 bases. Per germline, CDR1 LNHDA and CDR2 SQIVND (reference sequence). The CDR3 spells CASSRTHNIETQYF. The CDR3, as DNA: TGTGCCAGTAGTAGGACTCACAATATCGAGACCCAGTACTTC. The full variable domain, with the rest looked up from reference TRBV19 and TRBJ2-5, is DGGITQSPKYLFRKEGQNVTLSCEQNLNHDAMYWYRQDPGQGLRLIYYSQIVNDFQKGDIAEGYSVSREKKESFPLTVTSAQKNPTAFYLCASSRTHNIETQYFGPGTRLLVL.

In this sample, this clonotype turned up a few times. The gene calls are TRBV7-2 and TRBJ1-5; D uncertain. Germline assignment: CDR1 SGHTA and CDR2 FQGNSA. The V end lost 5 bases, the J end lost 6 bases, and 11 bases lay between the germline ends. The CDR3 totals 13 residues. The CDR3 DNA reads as TGTGCCAGCAGCCGAGGGAGTTTTCAGCCCCAGCATTTT. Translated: CASSRGSFQPQHF.

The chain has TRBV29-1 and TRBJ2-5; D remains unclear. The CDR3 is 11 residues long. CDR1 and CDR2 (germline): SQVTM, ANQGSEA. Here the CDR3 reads CSDHLTETQYF. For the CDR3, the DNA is TGCAGTGACCATTTGACAGAGACCCAGTACTTC. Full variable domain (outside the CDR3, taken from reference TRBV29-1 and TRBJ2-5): SAVISQKPSRDICQRGTSLTIQCQVDSQVTMMFWYRQQPGQSLTLIATANQGSEATYESGFVIDKFPISRPNLTFSTLTVSNMSPEDSSIYLCSDHLTETQYFGPGTRLLVL.

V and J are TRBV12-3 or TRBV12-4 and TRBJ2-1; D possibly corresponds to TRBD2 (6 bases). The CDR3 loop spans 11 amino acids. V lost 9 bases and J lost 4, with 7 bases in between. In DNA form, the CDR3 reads TGTGCCAGTGGGGGGTACAATGAGCAGTTCTTC. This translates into CASGGYNEQFF.

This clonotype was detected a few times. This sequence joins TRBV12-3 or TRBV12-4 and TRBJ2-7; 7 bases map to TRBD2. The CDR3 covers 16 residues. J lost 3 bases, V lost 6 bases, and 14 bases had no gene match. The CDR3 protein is CASSPPLTSSNYEQYF. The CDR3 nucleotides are TGTGCCAGCAGCCCCCCCCTGACTAGCTCAAACTACGAGCAGTACTTC.

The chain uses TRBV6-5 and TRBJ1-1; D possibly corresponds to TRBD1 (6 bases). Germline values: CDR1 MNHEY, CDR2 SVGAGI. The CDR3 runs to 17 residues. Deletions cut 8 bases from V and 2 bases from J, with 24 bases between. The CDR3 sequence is CASARWGKRGGNTEAFF. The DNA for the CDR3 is TGTGCCAGCGCGCGGTGGGGTAAGAGAGGGGGTAACACTGAAGCTTTCTTT.

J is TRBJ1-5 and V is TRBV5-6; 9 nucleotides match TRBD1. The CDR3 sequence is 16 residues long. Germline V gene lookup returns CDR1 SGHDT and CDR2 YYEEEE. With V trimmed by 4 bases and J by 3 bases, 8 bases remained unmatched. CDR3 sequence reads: CASSVAGTGFNQPQHF. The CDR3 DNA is TGTGCCAGCAGCGTCGCCGGGACAGGGTTCAATCAGCCCCAGCATTTT.

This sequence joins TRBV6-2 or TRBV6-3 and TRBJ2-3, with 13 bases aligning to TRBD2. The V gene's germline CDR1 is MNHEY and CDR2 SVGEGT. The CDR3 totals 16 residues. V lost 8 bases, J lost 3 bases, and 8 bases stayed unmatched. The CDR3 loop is CASLSWTSGSTDTQYF. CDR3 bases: TGTGCCAGCCTGTCGTGGACTAGCGGGAGTACAGATACGCAGTATTTT.

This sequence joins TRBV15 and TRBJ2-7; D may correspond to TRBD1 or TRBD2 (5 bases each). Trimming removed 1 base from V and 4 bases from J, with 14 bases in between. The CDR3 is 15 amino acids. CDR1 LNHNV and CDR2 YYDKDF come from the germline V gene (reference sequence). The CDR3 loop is CATSRGDVLEYEQYF. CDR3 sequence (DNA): TGTGCCACCAGCAGAGGGGACGTCCTAGAGTACGAGCAGTACTTC.